A selection of T cell receptor beta chains follows, all from one sample in a study of vaccination and CD4 T cells after COVID-19. TCRdb processed the PCR reads anew with MiXCR; each CDR3 protein has one entry. The sample includes more than 15,000 distinct CDR3 sequences, roughly 54% of them seen just once. These TCRs are of unknown antigen specificity. The specimen comprised CD4+ T cells from blood, cultured in vitro, sampled before SARS-CoV-2 vaccination. All receptors come from a human donor who had recovered from COVID-19. Both conserved end residues are part of each CDR3. A D gene is named only where the DNA matches it firmly. Rows give clone size only sometimes, using once, few, many, or a class for an expanded clone.

j_gene,v_gene,d_gene,abundance,CDR3aa,CDR3nt
TRBJ2-1,TRBV6-5,.,few,CASSYSGIGGVYNEQFF,TGTGCCAGCAGTTACTCGGGAATAGGAGGGGTCTACAATGAGCAGTTCTTC
TRBJ2-7,TRBV20-1,TRBD2,.,CSASGGLVVDEQYF,TGCAGTGCCAGTGGGGGACTAGTAGTGGACGAGCAGTACTTC
TRBJ2-2,TRBV7-9,.,.,CASSFSRANTGELFF,TGTGCCAGCAGCTTCTCCCGTGCGAACACCGGGGAGCTGTTTTTT
TRBJ2-5,TRBV2,.,few,CASSEAAGTEETQYF,TGTGCCAGCAGTGAAGCCGCGGGTACGGAAGAGACCCAGTACTTC
TRBJ2-5,TRBV6-5,.,.,CASSYGSRPRVIETQYF,TGTGCCAGCAGTTACGGGTCGCGACCCCGGGTTATAGAGACCCAGTACTTC
TRBJ2-1,TRBV20-1,TRBD1,.,CSLRGTGGSEQFF,TGCAGTTTACGGGGAACAGGGGGAAGTGAGCAGTTCTTC
TRBJ1-5,TRBV6-5,.,.,CASSYRENQPQHF,TGTGCCAGCAGTTATAGGGAGAATCAGCCCCAGCATTTT
TRBJ2-3,TRBV2,.,.,CASSSSTDTQYF,TGTGCCAGCAGTTCTAGCACAGATACGCAGTATTTT
TRBJ1-1,TRBV7-9,TRBD1,.,CASSLRRGQANTEAFF,TGTGCCAGCAGCCTTCGGAGGGGACAGGCGAACACTGAAGCTTTCTTT
TRBJ1-5,TRBV21-1,.,few,CASSKEGVGTGSNQPQHF,.
TRBJ2-5,TRBV5-1,.,once,CASASAGRMYQETQYF,TGCGCCAGCGCTTCAGCCGGACGGATGTACCAAGAGACCCAGTACTTC
TRBJ2-1,TRBV7-6,TRBD2,few,CASSLGAGGPYNEQFF,TGTGCCAGCAGCTTAGGAGCGGGAGGGCCTTACAATGAGCAGTTCTTC
TRBJ2-5,TRBV29-1,TRBD1,.,CSVDRAQETQYF,TGCAGCGTAGACAGGGCTCAAGAGACCCAGTACTTC
TRBJ2-5,TRBV2,.,.,CASSDSRHLETQYF,TGTGCCAGCAGTGATAGCAGGCATCTGGAGACCCAGTACTTC
TRBJ2-5,TRBV27,.,.,CASSPRGGETQYF,TGTGCCAGCAGTCCTAGGGGGGGAGAGACCCAGTACTTC
TRBJ1-1,TRBV15,TRBD1,.,CATSRDRDSPLEAFF,TGTGCCACCAGCAGAGATCGGGACAGCCCTCTTGAAGCTTTCTTT
TRBJ2-1,TRBV20-1,TRBD1,.,CSAPGTAVPNEQFF,TGCAGTGCCCCTGGGACAGCGGTACCAAATGAGCAGTTCTTC
TRBJ2-3,TRBV2,TRBD2,.,CASKQLAAPTDTQYF,TGTGCCAGCAAGCAACTAGCGGCTCCCACAGATACGCAGTATTTT
TRBJ1-1,TRBV12-3/TRBV12-4,TRBD1,.,CASSPGQLEAFF,TGTGCCAGCAGCCCGGGACAGCTTGAAGCTTTCTTT
TRBJ2-2,TRBV20-1,TRBD1,.,CSARTGGNTGELFF,TGCAGTGCTAGGACAGGGGGGAACACCGGGGAGCTGTTTTTT
TRBJ2-3,TRBV19,TRBD1,few,CASSMGQGADTQYF,TGTGCCAGTAGTATGGGACAGGGCGCAGATACGCAGTATTTT
TRBJ2-3,TRBV12-3/TRBV12-4,.,few,CASTPLRGRDTQYF,TGTGCCAGCACCCCCCTCAGGGGTCGCGATACGCAGTATTTT
TRBJ2-3,TRBV11-2,.,.,CASSLNSYGTDTQYF,TGTGCCAGCAGCTTAAACAGCTATGGCACAGATACGCAGTATTTT
TRBJ1-1,TRBV19,.,.,CASREGRDTEAFF,TGTGCCAGTAGGGAAGGACGGGACACTGAAGCTTTCTTT
TRBJ2-1,TRBV20-1,.,.,CSARLLHNEQFF,TGCAGTGCTAGGCTCCTTCACAATGAGCAGTTCTTC
TRBJ1-5,TRBV10-3,.,.,CAISRDRDGQPQHF,TGTGCCATCAGTCGGGACCGGGACGGCCAGCCCCAGCATTTT